This TCR beta chain was captured by sequencing in a study of OX40 agonist ivuxolimab in advanced cancers. As for the study in general: Three patients had partial responses: one hepatocellular carcinoma, two cutaneous melanoma. The study, taken as a whole, reports: Dose levels from 0.1 to 3.0 mg/kg saw CD4+ and CD8+ blood T cells expand clonally by week 6.

A word on this clone: Antigen specificity is unknown.

CDR1 is SGHDT, CDR2 YYEEEE, per germline. Trimming shortened V by 0 bases and J by 10 bases, and 5 bases separated the two germline ends. CDR3 length: 11 amino acids. The assay was immunoSEQ multiplex PCR, and TCRdb's table has in-frame clones only and misses some. The table has fewer than 80,000 clones, around 85% seen once; the top ten hold almost 6%. The rearrangement uses TRBV5-6 and TRBJ2-1; the D is unclear. Material: CD4+ or CD8+ T cells sorted from blood, obtained in a trial of the OX40 agonist ivuxolimab. This receptor was obtained from an adult with an advanced solid tumor such as melanoma, head and neck, liver or kidney cancer. Here the CDR3 DNA reads TGTGCCAGCAGCTTGGAATGGGAGCAGTTCTTC. The encoded protein is CASSLEWEQFF. The full variable domain, with the rest looked up from reference TRBV5-6 and TRBJ2-1, is DAGVTQSPTHLIKTRGQQVTLRCSPKSGHDTVSWYQQALGQGPQFIFQYYEEEERQRGNFPDRFSGHQFPNYSSELNVNALLLGDSALYLCASSLEWEQFFGPGTRLTVL.